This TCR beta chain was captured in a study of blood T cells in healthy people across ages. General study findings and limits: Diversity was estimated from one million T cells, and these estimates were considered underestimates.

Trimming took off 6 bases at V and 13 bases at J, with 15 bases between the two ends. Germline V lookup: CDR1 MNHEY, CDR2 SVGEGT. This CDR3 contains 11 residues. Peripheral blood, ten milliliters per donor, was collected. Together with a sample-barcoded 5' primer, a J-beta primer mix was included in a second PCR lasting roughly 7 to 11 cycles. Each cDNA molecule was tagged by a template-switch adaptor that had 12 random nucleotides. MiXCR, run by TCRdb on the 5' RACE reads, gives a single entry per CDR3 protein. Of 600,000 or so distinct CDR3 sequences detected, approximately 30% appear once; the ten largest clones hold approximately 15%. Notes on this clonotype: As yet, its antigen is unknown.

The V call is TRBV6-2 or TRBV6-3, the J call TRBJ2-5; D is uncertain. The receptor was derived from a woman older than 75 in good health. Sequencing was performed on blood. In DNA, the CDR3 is TGTGCCAGCAGCCCGGCCGGCGAGCGGTACTTC. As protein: CASSPAGERYF.